These 10 T cell receptor beta chains share one sample of origin, sequenced in a study of CXCR3-negative and CXCR3-positive naive CD8 T cells. cDNA libraries for TRB were generated by 5' RACE incorporating UMI labels. TCRdb reprocessed the 5' RACE reads; each CDR3 protein has one entry and no DNA is given. This table lists some 130,000 distinct CDR3 sequences. Sequencing was carried out using naive CXCR3- CD8+ T cells from blood. As to subset: CD45RO-CCR7+CD27+CD95- naive CD8+ T cells lacking CXCR3 (TNR3-). The receptors were gathered from a human donor in good health. Some clones in this sample may be carry-over from other donors' samples.

This chain connects TRBV6-5 to TRBJ2-1; lacking DNA, the TRBD2 call made by TCRdb goes unchecked. This CDR3 is built from 14 residues. Germline V gene data show CDR1 as MNHEY and CDR2 as SVGAGI. The CDR3 sequence: CASRAPLERDEQFF.

This chain uses TRBV7-9 with TRBJ2-7; TCRdb calls TRBD2, which cannot be checked without DNA. The CDR3 has 13 amino acids. CDR1 is SEHNR and CDR2 is FQNEAQ in the germline V gene (reference sequence). CDR3 in amino acids: CASSLAVRVEQYF.

The CDR3 loop is CASGTTSNQPQHF. This chain joins TRBV7-9 and TRBJ1-5. The germline V gene encodes CDR1 SEHNR and CDR2 FQNEAQ (reference sequence). CDR3 size: 13 residues.

The chain couples TRBV5-6 to TRBJ2-1. Germline values: CDR1 SGHDT, CDR2 YYEEEE. The length of the CDR3 is 17 residues. CDR3 loop: CASSLAATHITYNEQFF.

The chain combines TRBV10-1 with TRBJ2-7. The length of the CDR3 is 11 residues. The germline CDR1 and CDR2 sequences are WNHNN and SYGVQD (reference sequence). The CDR3 loop is CASSESGEQYF.

The V call is TRBV7-2, the J call TRBJ2-5; TCRdb lists TRBD2, though no DNA is available to test this call. Per the germline V gene, CDR1 is SGHTA and CDR2 is FQGNSA. This CDR3 region has 15 residues. CDR3 residues: CASSHTSGVQETQYF.

V and J are TRBV13 and TRBJ1-5. The CDR3 length is 14 residues. CDR1 and CDR2 from the germline V gene are PRHDT and FYEKMQ (reference sequence). Here the CDR3 reads CASSLGWGDQPQHF. Full variable domain (outside the CDR3, taken from reference TRBV13 and TRBJ1-5): AAGVIQSPRHLIKEKRETATLKCYPIPRHDTVYWYQQGPGQDPQFLISFYEKMQSDKGSIPDRFSAQQFSDYHSELNMSSLELGDSALYFCASSLGWGDQPQHFGDGTRLSIL.

V is TRBV7-6 and J is TRBJ2-3; TCRdb lists TRBD1, though no DNA is available to test this call. The CDR3 is 18 amino acids. From germline, CDR1 is SGHVS and CDR2 FNYEAQ. CDR3 sequence reads: CASSFIPPDRAGADTQYF.

The rearrangement uses TRBV14 and TRBJ1-2; TCRdb's D gene call, TRBD1, goes unchecked for lack of DNA. CDR1 is SGHDN, CDR2 FVKESK, per germline. The CDR3 length is 14 residues. This CDR3 is CASSQYRTGYGYTF.

The CDR3 spells CSVQSGFAYEQYF. This chain connects TRBV29-1 to TRBJ2-7; the D call from TCRdb, TRBD2, cannot be confirmed without DNA. Germline V CDR1 and CDR2: SQVTM, ANQGSEA. CDR3 length equals 13 residues.